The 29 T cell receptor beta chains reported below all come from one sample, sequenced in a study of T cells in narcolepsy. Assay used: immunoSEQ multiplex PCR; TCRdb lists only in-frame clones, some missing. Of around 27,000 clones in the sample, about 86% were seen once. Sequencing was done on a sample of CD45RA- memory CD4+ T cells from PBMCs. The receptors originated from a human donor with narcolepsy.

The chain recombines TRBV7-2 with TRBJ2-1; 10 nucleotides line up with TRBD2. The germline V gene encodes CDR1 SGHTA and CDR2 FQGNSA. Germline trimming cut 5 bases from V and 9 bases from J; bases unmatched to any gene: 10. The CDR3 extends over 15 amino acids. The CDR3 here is CASSPRASGGIEQFF. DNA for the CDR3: TGTGCCAGCAGCCCGCGGGCTAGCGGGGGCATTGAGCAGTTCTTC.

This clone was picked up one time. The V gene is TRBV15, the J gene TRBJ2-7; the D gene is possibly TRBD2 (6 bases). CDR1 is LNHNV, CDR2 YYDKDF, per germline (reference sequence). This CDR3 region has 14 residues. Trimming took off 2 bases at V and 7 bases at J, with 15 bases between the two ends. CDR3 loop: CATSRTPLAPEQYF. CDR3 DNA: TGTGCCACCAGCAGAACCCCTCTAGCGCCAGAGCAGTACTTC.

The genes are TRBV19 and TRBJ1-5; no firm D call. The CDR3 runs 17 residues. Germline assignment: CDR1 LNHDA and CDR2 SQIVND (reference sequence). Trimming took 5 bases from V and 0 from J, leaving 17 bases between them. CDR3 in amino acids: CASSPGSGPYSNQPQHF. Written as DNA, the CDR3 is TGTGCCAGTAGTCCCGGGTCCGGGCCCTATAGCAATCAGCCCCAGCATTTT.

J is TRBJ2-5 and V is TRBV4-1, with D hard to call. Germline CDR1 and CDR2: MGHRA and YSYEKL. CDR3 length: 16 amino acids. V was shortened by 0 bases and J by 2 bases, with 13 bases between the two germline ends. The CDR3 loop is CASSQDYGSLQETQYF. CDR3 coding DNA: TGCGCCAGCAGCCAAGATTATGGCAGCCTTCAAGAGACCCAGTACTTC.

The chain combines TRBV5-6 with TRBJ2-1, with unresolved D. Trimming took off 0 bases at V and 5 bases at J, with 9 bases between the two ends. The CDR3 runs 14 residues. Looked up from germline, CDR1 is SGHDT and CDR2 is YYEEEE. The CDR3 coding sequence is TGTGCCAGCAGCTTGGCCGGCGTTAACAATGAGCAGTTCTTC. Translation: CASSLAGVNNEQFF.

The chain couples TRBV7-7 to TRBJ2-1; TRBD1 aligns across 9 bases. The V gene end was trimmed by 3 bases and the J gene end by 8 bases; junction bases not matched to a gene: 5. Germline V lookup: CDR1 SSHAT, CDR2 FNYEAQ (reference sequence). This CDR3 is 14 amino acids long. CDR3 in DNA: TGTGCCAGCAGCTTGGGACAGGGAAGAGATGAGCAGTTCTTC. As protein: CASSLGQGRDEQFF.

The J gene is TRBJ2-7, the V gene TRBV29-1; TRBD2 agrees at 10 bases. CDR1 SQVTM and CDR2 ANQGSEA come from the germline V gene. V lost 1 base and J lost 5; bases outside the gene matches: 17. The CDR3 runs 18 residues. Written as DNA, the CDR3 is TGCAGCGTTGAAGTCCCCAAAACGTCTAGCGGGAGAACCCACGAGCAGTACTTC. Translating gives CSVEVPKTSSGRTHEQYF.

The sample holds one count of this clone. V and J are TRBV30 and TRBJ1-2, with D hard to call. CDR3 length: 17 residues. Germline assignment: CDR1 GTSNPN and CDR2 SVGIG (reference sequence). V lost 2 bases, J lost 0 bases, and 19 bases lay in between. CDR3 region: CAWSSLRLRSPNYGYTF. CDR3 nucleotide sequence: TGTGCCTGGAGTTCCTTGAGATTACGATCCCCTAACTATGGCTACACCTTC.

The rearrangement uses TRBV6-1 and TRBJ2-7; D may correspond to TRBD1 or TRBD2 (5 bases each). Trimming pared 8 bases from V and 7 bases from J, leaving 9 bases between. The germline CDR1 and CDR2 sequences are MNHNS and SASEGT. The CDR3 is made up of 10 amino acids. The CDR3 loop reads CASGGGEQYF. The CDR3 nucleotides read TGTGCCAGCGGGGGTGGGGAGCAGTACTTC.

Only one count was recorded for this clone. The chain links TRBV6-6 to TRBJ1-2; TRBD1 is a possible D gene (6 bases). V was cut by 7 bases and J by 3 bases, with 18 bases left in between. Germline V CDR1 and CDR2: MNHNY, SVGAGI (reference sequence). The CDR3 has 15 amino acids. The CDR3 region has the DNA TGTGCCAGCAATGCATTACAGGGTTATGACTATGGCTACACCTTC. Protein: CASNALQGYDYGYTF.

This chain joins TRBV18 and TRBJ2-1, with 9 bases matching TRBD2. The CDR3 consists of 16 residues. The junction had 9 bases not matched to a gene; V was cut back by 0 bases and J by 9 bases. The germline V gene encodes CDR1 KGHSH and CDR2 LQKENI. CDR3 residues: CASSPPSSGRFGEQFF. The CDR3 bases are TGTGCCAGCTCACCACCGAGTAGCGGGAGATTTGGTGAGCAGTTCTTC. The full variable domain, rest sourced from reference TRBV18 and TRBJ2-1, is NAGVMQNPRHLVRRRGQEARLRCSPMKGHSHVYWYRQLPEEGLKFMVYLQKENIIDESGMPKERFSAEFPKEGPSILRIQQVVRGDSAAYFCASSPPSSGRFGEQFFGPGTRLTVL.

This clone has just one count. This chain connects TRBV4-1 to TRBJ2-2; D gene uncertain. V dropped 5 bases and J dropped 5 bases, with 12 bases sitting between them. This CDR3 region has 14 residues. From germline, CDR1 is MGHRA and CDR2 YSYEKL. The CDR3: CASSSPYSTGELFF. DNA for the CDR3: TGCGCCAGCAGCTCGCCGTACAGTACCGGGGAGCTGTTTTTT.

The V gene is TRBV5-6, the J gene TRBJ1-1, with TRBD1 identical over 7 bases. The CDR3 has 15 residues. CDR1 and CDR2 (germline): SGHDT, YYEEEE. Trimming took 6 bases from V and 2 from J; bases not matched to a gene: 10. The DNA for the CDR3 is TGTGCCAGCACCATGACAGGGAAGGGCAACACTGAAGCTTTCTTT. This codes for CASTMTGKGNTEAFF.

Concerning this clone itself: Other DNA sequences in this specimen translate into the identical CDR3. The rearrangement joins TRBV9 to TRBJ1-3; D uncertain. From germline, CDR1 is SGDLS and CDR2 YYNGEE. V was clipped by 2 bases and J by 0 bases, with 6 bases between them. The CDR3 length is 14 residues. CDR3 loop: CASSVRDSGNTIYF. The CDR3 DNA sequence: TGTGCCAGCAGCGTGCGGGACTCTGGAAACACCATATATTTT.

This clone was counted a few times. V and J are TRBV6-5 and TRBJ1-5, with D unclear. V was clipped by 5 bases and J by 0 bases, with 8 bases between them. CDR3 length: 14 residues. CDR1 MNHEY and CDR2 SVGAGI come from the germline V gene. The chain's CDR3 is CASSGSYSNQPQHF. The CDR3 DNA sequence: TGTGCCAGCAGTGGCAGTTATAGCAATCAGCCCCAGCATTTT.

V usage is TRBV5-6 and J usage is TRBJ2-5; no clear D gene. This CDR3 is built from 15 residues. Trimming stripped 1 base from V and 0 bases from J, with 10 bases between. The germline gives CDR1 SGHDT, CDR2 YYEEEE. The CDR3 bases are TGTGCCAGCAGCTTGCGGCGGCTGCACCAAGAGACCCAGTACTTC. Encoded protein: CASSLRRLHQETQYF.

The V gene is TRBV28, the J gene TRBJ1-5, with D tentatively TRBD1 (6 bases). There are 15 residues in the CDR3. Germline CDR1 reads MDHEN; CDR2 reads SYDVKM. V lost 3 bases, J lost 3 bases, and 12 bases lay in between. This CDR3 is CASSFTGYNNQPQHF. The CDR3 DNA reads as TGTGCCAGCAGTTTTACAGGGTACAACAATCAGCCCCAGCATTTT.

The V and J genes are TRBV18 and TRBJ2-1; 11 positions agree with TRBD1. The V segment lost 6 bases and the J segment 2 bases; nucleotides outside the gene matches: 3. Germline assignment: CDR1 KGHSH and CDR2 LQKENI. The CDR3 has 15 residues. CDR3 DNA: TGTGCCAGCTCGTCGGACAGGGGGCCCTACAATGAGCAGTTCTTC. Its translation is CASSSDRGPYNEQFF.

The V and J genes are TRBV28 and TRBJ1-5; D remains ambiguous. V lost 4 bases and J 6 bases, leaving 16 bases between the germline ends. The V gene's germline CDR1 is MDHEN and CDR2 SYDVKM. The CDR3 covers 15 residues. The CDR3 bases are TGTGCCAGCAGTTCCCCACGCGGTGGGCGTCAGCCCCAGCATTTT. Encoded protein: CASSSPRGGRQPQHF.

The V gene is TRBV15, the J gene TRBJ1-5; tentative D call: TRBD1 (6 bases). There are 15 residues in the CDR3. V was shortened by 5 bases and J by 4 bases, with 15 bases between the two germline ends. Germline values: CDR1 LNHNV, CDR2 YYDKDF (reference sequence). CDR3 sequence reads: CATSPTGDFNQPQHF. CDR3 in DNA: TGTGCCACCAGCCCGACAGGTGACTTTAATCAGCCCCAGCATTTT.

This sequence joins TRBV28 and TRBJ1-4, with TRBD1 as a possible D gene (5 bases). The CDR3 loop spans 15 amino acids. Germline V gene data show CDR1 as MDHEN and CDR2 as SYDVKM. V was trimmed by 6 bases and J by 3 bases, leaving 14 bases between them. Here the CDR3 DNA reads TGTGCCAGCAGCACGAGCGGGGGGGCTAATGAAAAACTGTTTTTT. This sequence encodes CASSTSGGANEKLFF. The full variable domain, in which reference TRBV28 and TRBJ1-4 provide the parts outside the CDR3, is DVKVTQSSRYLVKRTGEKVFLECVQDMDHENMFWYRQDPGLGLRLIYFSYDVKMKEKGDIPEGYSVSREKKERFSLILESASTNQTSMYLCASSTSGGANEKLFFGSGTQLSVL.

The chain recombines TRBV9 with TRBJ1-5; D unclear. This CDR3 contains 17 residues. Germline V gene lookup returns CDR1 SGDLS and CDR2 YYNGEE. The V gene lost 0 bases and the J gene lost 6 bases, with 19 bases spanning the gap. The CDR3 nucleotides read TGTGCCAGCAGCGTAGGGTGGGCAGGCGGTTCGGGTCAGCCCCAGCATTTT. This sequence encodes CASSVGWAGGSGQPQHF.

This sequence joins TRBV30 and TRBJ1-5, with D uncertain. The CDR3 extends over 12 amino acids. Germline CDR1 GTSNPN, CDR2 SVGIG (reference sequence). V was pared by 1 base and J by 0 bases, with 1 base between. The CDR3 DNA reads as TGTGCCTGGAGTGGTAGCAATCAGCCCCAGCATTTT. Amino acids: CAWSGSNQPQHF.

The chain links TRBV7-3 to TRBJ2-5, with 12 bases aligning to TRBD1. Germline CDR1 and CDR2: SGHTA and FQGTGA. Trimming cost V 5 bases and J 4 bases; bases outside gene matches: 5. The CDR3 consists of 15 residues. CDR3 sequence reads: CASSEGQGARETQYF. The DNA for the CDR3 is TGTGCCAGCAGCGAGGGACAGGGGGCCAGAGAGACCCAGTACTTC.

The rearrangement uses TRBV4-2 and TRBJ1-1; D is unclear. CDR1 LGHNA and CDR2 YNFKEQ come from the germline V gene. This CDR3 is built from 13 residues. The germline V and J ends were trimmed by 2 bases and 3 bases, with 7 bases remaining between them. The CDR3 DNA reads TGTGCCAGCAGCCAACTCTCGGACACTGAAGCTTTCTTT. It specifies CASSQLSDTEAFF.

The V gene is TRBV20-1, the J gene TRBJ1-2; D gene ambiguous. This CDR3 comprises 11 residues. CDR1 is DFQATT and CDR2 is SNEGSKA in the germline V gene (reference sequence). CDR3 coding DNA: TGCCAAATTCCGGATCTCTATGGCTACACCTTC. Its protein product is CQIPDLYGYTF.

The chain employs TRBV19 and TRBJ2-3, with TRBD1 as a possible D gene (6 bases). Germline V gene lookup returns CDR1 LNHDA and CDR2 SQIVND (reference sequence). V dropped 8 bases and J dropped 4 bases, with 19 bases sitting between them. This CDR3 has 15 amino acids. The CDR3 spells CASAPGRGRSDTQYF. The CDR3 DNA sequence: TGTGCCAGTGCACCCGGCAGGGGTCGTTCAGATACGCAGTATTTT. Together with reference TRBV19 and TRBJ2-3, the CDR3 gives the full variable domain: DGGITQSPKYLFRKEGQNVTLSCEQNLNHDAMYWYRQDPGQGLRLIYYSQIVNDFQKGDIAEGYSVSREKKESFPLTVTSAQKNPTAFYLCASAPGRGRSDTQYFGPGTRLTVL.

In nucleotides, the CDR3 is TGTGCCAGCAGAACAAGGTGGGGGTCGGGCACCAACACTGAAGCTTTCTTT. It encodes CASRTRWGSGTNTEAFF. V gene TRBV5-6 combines with J gene TRBJ1-1; possibly TRBD1 for D (5 bases). There are 17 residues in the CDR3. Trimming stripped 5 bases from V and 2 bases from J, with 22 bases between. CDR1 is SGHDT, CDR2 YYEEEE, per germline.

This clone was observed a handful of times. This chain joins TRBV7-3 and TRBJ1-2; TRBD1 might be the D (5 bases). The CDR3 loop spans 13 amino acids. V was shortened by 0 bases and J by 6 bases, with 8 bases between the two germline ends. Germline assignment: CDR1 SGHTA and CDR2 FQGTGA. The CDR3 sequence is CASSLTQGNGYTF. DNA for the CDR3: TGTGCCAGCAGCTTAACCCAGGGAAATGGCTACACCTTC.